One and the same sample provided the 30 T cell receptor beta chains below, sequenced in a study of OX40 agonist ivuxolimab in advanced cancers. The repertoire was sequenced with immunoSEQ multiplex PCR; TCRdb's copy has only in-frame clones and lacks some. The top ten hold 9.5% to 15% of the sample, which has roughly 30,000 clones, about 74% seen once. The source was CD4+ or CD8+ T cells sorted from blood, collected in a trial of the OX40 agonist ivuxolimab. Receptors originate from an adult with an advanced solid tumor such as melanoma, head and neck, liver or kidney cancer.

This chain connects TRBV18 to TRBJ1-3; unclear D gene. The V and J ends lost 3 bases and 0 bases respectively, with 9 bases between them. Germline V lookup: CDR1 KGHSH, CDR2 LQKENI. The length of the CDR3 is 15 residues. CDR3 residues: CASSPPRDSGNTIYF. The CDR3 region has the DNA TGTGCCAGCTCACCTCCCAGAGACTCTGGAAACACCATATATTTT.

A few counts support this clone. The V and J genes are TRBV19 and TRBJ2-4; 10 bases agree with TRBD1. Germline loops: CDR1 LNHDA, CDR2 SQIVND (reference sequence). The CDR3 extends over 17 amino acids. V shed 5 bases and J 0 bases; nucleotides not matched to a gene: 7. This CDR3 reads CASSGGTGAVAKNIQYF. The DNA for the CDR3 is TGTGCCAGTAGTGGGGGGACAGGGGCCGTAGCCAAAAACATTCAGTACTTC.

This chain connects TRBV5-8 to TRBJ1-6; D might be TRBD1 (6 bases). This CDR3 contains 14 residues. Germline loops: CDR1 SGHTS, CDR2 YDEGEE. With 6 bases removed from V and 7 bases from J, the gap between germline ends came to 14 bases. In DNA form, the CDR3 reads TGTGCCAGCACCTGGGGGGGGCGGAATTCACCCCTCCACTTT. This encodes CASTWGGRNSPLHF. The whole variable domain, filled in from reference TRBV5-8 and TRBJ1-6, reads EAGVTQSPTHLIKTRGQQATLRCSPISGHTSVYWYQQALGLGLQFLLWYDEGEERNRGNFPPRFSGRQFPNYSSELNVNALELEDSALYLCASTWGGRNSPLHFGNGTRLTVT.

The rearrangement uses TRBV7-6 and TRBJ2-5; no clear D. Germline V lookup: CDR1 SGHVS, CDR2 FNYEAQ. The CDR3 extends over 13 amino acids. The V end lost 0 bases, the J end lost 3 bases, and 5 bases lay between the germline ends. Here the CDR3 DNA reads TGTGCCAGCAGCTTAGCTCTGGAAGAGACCCAGTACTTC. Translated: CASSLALEETQYF. Combining the CDR3 with reference TRBV7-6 and TRBJ2-5 gives the whole variable domain GAGVSQSPRYKVTKRGQDVALRCDPISGHVSLYWYRQALGQGPEFLTYFNYEAQQDKSGLPNDRFSAERPEGSISTLTIQRTEQRDSAMYRCASSLALEETQYFGPGTRLLVL.

The chain has TRBV5-1 and TRBJ1-2; maybe TRBD1 (6 bases). The ends were cut back, 8 bases at V and 8 bases at J, with 19 bases in the middle. Germline lookup yields CDR1 SGHRS and CDR2 YFSETQ. The CDR3 totals 13 residues. The CDR3 loop reads CASNPGHQGGYTF. CDR3 in DNA: TGCGCCAGTAATCCGGGACACCAGGGGGGCTACACCTTC. Full variable domain (remainder filled in from reference TRBV5-1 and TRBJ1-2): KAGVTQTPRYLIKTRGQQVTLSCSPISGHRSVSWYQQTPGQGLQFLFEYFSETQRNKGNFPGRFSGRQFSNSRSEMNVSTLELGDSALYLCASNPGHQGGYTFGSGTRLTVV.

The rearrangement joins TRBV2 to TRBJ1-2; 7 positions match TRBD1. With 7 bases clipped from V and 8 bases from J, the junction kept 13 bases outside the gene matches. This CDR3 has 14 residues. The germline V gene encodes CDR1 SNHLY and CDR2 FYNNEI. The CDR3 region is CASKYQTGLKGYTF. DNA of the CDR3: TGTGCCAGCAAGTACCAGACAGGGTTGAAAGGCTACACCTTC.

This chain connects TRBV18 to TRBJ2-5, with 12 nucleotides matching TRBD1. The CDR3 has 15 amino acids. CDR1 and CDR2 from the germline V gene are KGHSH and LQKENI. The trim removed 3 bases at V and 5 bases at J, leaving 4 bases unmatched. CDR3 in amino acids: CASSPGTGGRETQYF. Written as DNA, the CDR3 is TGTGCCAGCTCACCCGGGACAGGGGGCCGGGAGACCCAGTACTTC.

This clone has only one observation. The V call is TRBV5-6, the J call TRBJ1-6; 8 positions match TRBD1. Germline CDR1 SGHDT, CDR2 YYEEEE. The V gene end was trimmed by 1 base and the J gene end by 7 bases; junction bases not matched to a gene: 4. This CDR3 is built from 15 residues. The CDR3 nucleotides are TGTGCCAGCAGCTTGCAGGGGGCTAAGAATTCACCCCTCCACTTT. It codes for CASSLQGAKNSPLHF. The full variable domain, rest sourced from reference TRBV5-6 and TRBJ1-6, is DAGVTQSPTHLIKTRGQQVTLRCSPKSGHDTVSWYQQALGQGPQFIFQYYEEEERQRGNFPDRFSGHQFPNYSSELNVNALLLGDSALYLCASSLQGAKNSPLHFGNGTRLTVT.

This chain's CDR3 is CASSLAFGQNTEAFF. For the CDR3, the DNA is TGTGCCAGCAGCTTGGCCTTCGGGCAGAACACTGAAGCTTTCTTT. The rearrangement links TRBV5-4 to TRBJ1-1; the D is unclear. V was shortened by 0 bases and J by 1 base, with 10 bases between the two germline ends. From germline, CDR1 is SGHNT and CDR2 YYREEE (reference sequence). The CDR3 is 15 amino acids. Full variable domain (remainder filled in from reference TRBV5-4 and TRBJ1-1): ETGVTQSPTHLIKTRGQQVTLRCSSQSGHNTVSWYQQALGQGPQFIFQYYREEENGRGNFPPRFSGLQFPNYSSELNVNALELDDSALYLCASSLAFGQNTEAFFGQGTRLTVV.

CDR3 DNA sequence: TGTGCCAGCAGCGACCTCCGGACAGGGAAAAATGAAAAACTGTTTTTT. Protein sequence: CASSDLRTGKNEKLFF. The J gene is TRBJ1-4, the V gene TRBV5-5; 8 bases line up with TRBD1. Germline-derived CDR1 and CDR2 are SGHKS and YYEKEE (reference sequence). This CDR3 spans 16 amino acids. The J segment lost 5 bases and the V segment lost 4 bases, leaving 10 bases of the junction unmatched.

This rearrangement joins TRBV19 to TRBJ2-3, with a possible D match to TRBD1 (6 bases). Trimming left V 5 bases short and J 4 bases short, with 13 bases between. Germline CDR1 reads LNHDA; CDR2 reads SQIVND (reference sequence). The CDR3 runs to 14 residues. The CDR3, as DNA: TGTGCCAGTAGTCACAGGGACGGGGCAGATACGCAGTATTTT. As protein: CASSHRDGADTQYF.

This clone turned up a few times. The chain links TRBV6-4 to TRBJ2-2, with TRBD1 identical over 8 bases. The CDR3 contains 16 residues. Germline V lookup: CDR1 MRHNA, CDR2 SNTAGT. The ends lost 6 bases at V and 0 bases at J; junction bases unmatched: 6. The chain's CDR3 is CASRAPTGANTGELFF. The CDR3 DNA is TGTGCCAGCAGAGCTCCGACAGGGGCGAACACCGGGGAGCTGTTTTTT.

The chain uses TRBV19 and TRBJ1-4; D might be TRBD1 (5 bases). Trimming left V 8 bases short and J 8 bases short, with 15 bases between. The CDR3 contains 13 residues. Germline V gives CDR1 LNHDA, CDR2 SQIVND (reference sequence). The CDR3 here is CASSEGRGEKLFF. The CDR3 DNA sequence: TGTGCCAGTTCGGAGGGGCGTGGGGAAAAACTGTTTTTT.

This chain joins TRBV7-5 and TRBJ2-7. TRBV7-5 is flagged as a pseudogene. The CDR3 spans 15 residues. This CDR3 reads CARSSERTDSYEQYV. As DNA, the CDR3 is TGTGCCAGAAGCTCAGAACGGACGGATTCCTACGAGCAGTACGTC.

This clone was detected only once. The chain is built from TRBV4-1 and TRBJ1-3; a weak D match, TRBD1 (5 bases). V shed 1 base and J shed 0 bases, with 16 bases lying between them. Germline CDR1 is MGHRA and CDR2 is YSYEKL. The CDR3 runs 18 residues. The CDR3 region is CASSQGGGGPLSGNTIYF. The DNA for the CDR3 is TGCGCCAGCAGCCAAGGGGGCGGGGGTCCCCTCTCTGGAAACACCATATATTTT.

This chain uses TRBV28 with TRBJ2-5, with D hard to call. Trimming shortened V by 3 bases and J by 4 bases, and 15 bases separated the two germline ends. The CDR3 extends over 15 amino acids. CDR1 MDHEN and CDR2 SYDVKM come from the germline V gene. CDR3 sequence (DNA): TGTGCCAGCAGTTTTGTTTACGGTGTGGGAGAGACCCAGTACTTC. Its translation: CASSFVYGVGETQYF. Full variable domain (rest looked up from reference TRBV28 and TRBJ2-5): DVKVTQSSRYLVKRTGEKVFLECVQDMDHENMFWYRQDPGLGLRLIYFSYDVKMKEKGDIPEGYSVSREKKERFSLILESASTNQTSMYLCASSFVYGVGETQYFGPGTRLLVL.

The V and J genes are TRBV6-6 and TRBJ1-6; D is uncertain. Between the trimmed V and J ends, which lost 4 bases and 8 bases, there was a span of 6 bases. The germline gives CDR1 MNHNY, CDR2 SVGAGI (reference sequence). The CDR3 has 12 residues. The CDR3 DNA reads as TGTGCCAGCAGTTTTTTATATTCACCCCTCCACTTT. As protein: CASSFLYSPLHF.

The chain links TRBV9 to TRBJ2-1; the match to TRBD2 covers 13 bases. The germline CDR1 and CDR2 sequences are SGDLS and YYNGEE. This CDR3 comprises 15 residues. Unmatched junction bases numbered 5, after V lost 3 bases and J lost 8 bases. In nucleotides, the CDR3 is TGTGCCAGCAGCGCAACTAGCGGGGGGGCAGATGAGCAGTTCTTC. Its translation is CASSATSGGADEQFF.

The CDR3 loop reads CASSLNQGSTEAFF. The CDR3 coding sequence is TGTGCCAGCAGCTTAAATCAGGGCAGCACTGAAGCTTTCTTT. The chain is built from TRBV7-2 and TRBJ1-1; a possible D gene is TRBD1 (5 bases). CDR3 length equals 14 residues. Germline V gene sequence: CDR1 SGHTA, CDR2 FQGNSA. Trimming stripped 2 bases from V and 4 bases from J, with 11 bases between.

This clone was counted between two and nine times. The V call is TRBV30, the J call TRBJ1-5; possible D gene TRBD1, 5 bases. CDR3 size: 16 residues. V was pared by 4 bases and J by 2 bases, with 18 bases between. CDR1 is GTSNPN and CDR2 is SVGIG in the germline V gene (reference sequence). The CDR3 bases are TGTGCCTGGACAATGGCGGGGCGTGGGGGCAATCAGCCCCAGCATTTT. Translating gives CAWTMAGRGGNQPQHF.

CDR3 amino acids: CASSLKGGGNAEAFF. CDR3 in DNA: TGTGCCAGCAGTCTAAAGGGGGGGGGAAACGCTGAAGCTTTCTTT. This chain uses TRBV7-2 with TRBJ1-1; maybe TRBD1 (6 bases). Germline loops: CDR1 SGHTA, CDR2 FQGNSA. This CDR3 comprises 15 residues. The V gene lost 6 bases and the J gene lost 6 bases, with 20 bases spanning the gap.

The sample holds a few counts of this clone. The genes are TRBV7-2 and TRBJ1-2, with TRBD1 matching 8 bases. Germline loops: CDR1 SGHTA, CDR2 FQGNSA. With V trimmed by 5 bases and J by 8 bases, 10 bases remained unmatched. The CDR3 covers 14 residues. The CDR3 region is CASSTVPDRGGYTF. The CDR3 DNA reads TGTGCCAGCAGCACGGTCCCTGACAGGGGCGGCTACACCTTC.

This clone is medium-sized by share. The J gene is TRBJ1-2, the V gene TRBV11-2, with 9 bases lining up with TRBD1. Germline CDR1 SGHAT, CDR2 FQNNGV. With V trimmed by 2 bases and J by 0 bases, 4 bases remained unmatched. The CDR3 extends over 16 amino acids. For the CDR3, the DNA is TGTGCCAGCAGCTTATGGGGGACAGGGTCTAACTATGGCTACACCTTC. This codes for CASSLWGTGSNYGYTF. Full variable domain (rest looked up from reference TRBV11-2 and TRBJ1-2): EAGVAQSPRYKIIEKRQSVAFWCNPISGHATLYWYQQILGQGPKLLIQFQNNGVVDDSQLPKDRFSAERLKGVDSTLKIQPAKLEDSAVYLCASSLWGTGSNYGYTFGSGTRLTVV.

The chain carries TRBV5-8 and TRBJ1-3, with no clear D. Germline V gene lookup returns CDR1 SGHTS and CDR2 YDEGEE. V dropped 5 bases and J dropped 2 bases, with 8 bases sitting between them. The CDR3 extends over 13 amino acids. The CDR3: CASRRRTGNTIYF. The DNA for the CDR3 is TGTGCCAGCAGGCGGCGGACTGGAAACACCATATATTTT.

The V and J genes are TRBV4-2 and TRBJ1-4; D gene ambiguous. The germline V gene encodes CDR1 LGHNA and CDR2 YNFKEQ. The CDR3 has 12 amino acids. V lost 5 bases and J 7 bases, leaving 8 bases between the germline ends. This chain's CDR3 is CASSTQFEKLFF. The CDR3 DNA follows: TGTGCCAGCAGCACCCAATTTGAAAAACTGTTTTTT.

CDR3 coding DNA: TGTGCCAGCAGGTATGGGGAGACCCAGTACTTC. The encoded protein is CASRYGETQYF. The rearrangement links TRBV5-8 to TRBJ2-5, with D uncertain. V shed 5 bases and J shed 5 bases, with 7 bases lying between them. The CDR3 spans 11 residues. CDR1 is SGHTS and CDR2 is YDEGEE in the germline V gene.

This clone appeared a single time. The chain recombines TRBV25-1 with TRBJ1-2; no firm D call. The CDR3 extends over 11 amino acids. Germline CDR1 reads MGHDK; CDR2 reads SYGVNS. Deletions cut 2 bases from V and 6 bases from J, with 4 bases between. The CDR3 bases are TGTGCCAGCAGTGAAAGGGATGGCTACACCTTC. Translated: CASSERDGYTF.

The chain links TRBV7-9 to TRBJ1-5, with TRBD1 as a possible D gene (5 bases). Trimming removed 3 bases at V and 9 bases at J, with 9 bases between. Germline CDR1 SEHNR, CDR2 FQNEAQ (reference sequence). The CDR3 covers 12 residues. CDR3 nucleotide sequence: TGTGCCAGCAGCTTGGGACCACCGCCCCAGCATTTT. It translates to CASSLGPPPQHF.

V and J are TRBV9 and TRBJ2-5, with 10 bases matching TRBD2. This CDR3 has 15 residues. V trimming: 2 bases; J trimming: 4 bases; junction bases outside the gene matches: 5. CDR1 is SGDLS and CDR2 is YYNGEE in the germline V gene. In DNA, the CDR3 is TGTGCCAGCAGCGTGGGACTAGCGTTGGGAGAGACCCAGTACTTC. This translates into CASSVGLALGETQYF.

The chain couples TRBV27 to TRBJ1-3; D ambiguous. Trimming left V 5 bases short and J 4 bases short, with 15 bases between. Germline V gene data show CDR1 as MNHEY and CDR2 as SMNVEV (reference sequence). CDR3 size: 15 residues. Written as DNA, the CDR3 is TGTGCCAGCAGTCCCTCCTTTCTCGGAGGAAACACCATATATTTT. It is translated as CASSPSFLGGNTIYF.